This TCR beta chain was sequenced for a study of blood T cell repertoires in COVID-19. Study summary: Both acute and convalescent COVID-19 samples were obtained from the United States, Italy and Spain.

The CDR3 length is 15 residues. CDR1 and CDR2 (germline): SGHAT, FQNNGV. The V gene end was trimmed by 1 base and the J gene end by 7 bases; junction bases not matched to a gene: 5. Only in-frame clones appear in the TCRdb table, and some are missing; sequencing was by immunoSEQ multiplex PCR. The sample holds more than 25,000 clones; more than 70% are singletons and the top ten take 9% to 10%. The chain links TRBV11-2 to TRBJ2-1, with 9 bases lining up with TRBD2. What was sequenced was peripheral blood. The clonotype was recovered from a man aged 80 or over with active COVID-19. The CDR3 DNA reads as TGTGCCAGCAGCTTAGGCCTAGCGGGGTCTAATGAGCAGTTCTTC. It specifies CASSLGLAGSNEQFF. The whole variable domain, remainder taken from reference TRBV11-2 and TRBJ2-1, is EAGVAQSPRYKIIEKRQSVAFWCNPISGHATLYWYQQILGQGPKLLIQFQNNGVVDDSQLPKDRFSAERLKGVDSTLKIQPAKLEDSAVYLCASSLGLAGSNEQFFGPGTRLTVL.